The entry below describes one TCR beta chain. A much larger clone differs by one base, so this may be a read error. The record originates from a study of T-cell reconstitution after alpha-beta-depleted transplantation in children. Preparing the TCRbeta library involved the use of unique molecular identifiers. Each CDR3 protein is one row after TCRdb ran MiXCR on the PCR reads. Found here are around 380,000 distinct CDR3 sequences, around 9.9% of them singletons; the top ten hold roughly 6%. CDR1 MNHEY and CDR2 SVGAGI come from the germline V gene. The CDR3 contains 14 residues. Trimming took off 7 bases at V and 6 bases at J, with 19 bases between the two ends.

The sample consisted of PBMCs from the stem cell graft donor, taken from the stem cell graft. This chain links TRBV6-5 with TRBJ2-7; D possibly corresponds to TRBD2 (7 bases). The sequence came from a human donor who donated a stem cell graft to a child with acute myeloid leukemia. CDR3 amino acids: CASTFLVGGGEQYF. In DNA form, the CDR3 reads TGTGCCAGCACTTTTTTAGTGGGAGGGGGCGAGCAGTACTTC.